The 20 T cell receptor beta chains listed next were all sequenced from one sample in a study of neurological immune-mediated disorders. MiXCR was run by TCRdb on the 5' RACE reads, yielding one entry per CDR3 protein. The table shows tens of thousands of distinct CDR3 sequences, with roughly a sixth occurring only once. The specimen was PBMCs. Source of these receptors: a woman between 40 and 55 years old in good health.

At least ten counts were recorded for this clonotype. This chain joins TRBV6-6 and TRBJ2-7, with D possibly TRBD1 on 6 matching bases. The CDR3 length is 15 residues. The ends were cut back, 2 bases at V and 2 bases at J, with 13 bases in the middle. Germline V CDR1 and CDR2: MNHNY, SVGAGI (reference sequence). CDR3 bases: TGTGCCAGCAGTTACACGGACAGTTTCCCCTACGAGCAGTACGTC. Translating it yields CASSYTDSFPYEQYV.

This clonotype has at least ten counts. The V gene is TRBV20-1, the J gene TRBJ2-7, with D perhaps TRBD2 (5 bases). Germline lookup yields CDR1 DFQATT and CDR2 SNEGSKA (reference sequence). Trimming shortened V by 7 bases and J by 2 bases, and 9 bases separated the two germline ends. CDR3 length equals 11 residues. CDR3 in amino acids: CSGTGTYEQYV. CDR3 nucleotides: TGCAGTGGGACGGGGACCTACGAGCAGTACGTC.

This clonotype was recorded at least ten times. This chain uses TRBV3-1 with TRBJ1-3; D is unclear. V lost 0 bases and J lost 2, with 11 bases in between. The CDR3 contains 16 residues. The V gene's germline CDR1 is LGHDT and CDR2 YNNKEL (reference sequence). The CDR3 loop is CASSQDLWSTGNTIYF. DNA of the CDR3: TGTGCCAGCAGCCAAGATCTCTGGTCCACTGGAAACACCATATATTTT.

In its sample, this clonotype was seen many times. The chain is built from TRBV5-1 and TRBJ1-2; no definite D call. V lost 4 bases and J lost 0, with 10 bases in between. CDR3 length: 14 amino acids. The germline CDR1 and CDR2 sequences are SGHRS and YFSETQ. The CDR3 protein is CASSEGGSNYGYTF. The DNA for the CDR3 is TGCGCCAGCAGCGAAGGAGGCTCTAACTATGGCTACACCTTC.

This clonotype came up many times. This chain uses TRBV5-6 with TRBJ2-3, with D unclear. V was cut by 0 bases and J by 7 bases, with 12 bases left in between. CDR1 and CDR2 from the germline V gene are SGHDT and YYEEEE. The CDR3 has 14 residues. CDR3 sequence: CASSLGEGKYTQYF. As DNA, the CDR3 is TGTGCCAGCAGCTTGGGAGAAGGAAAATATACGCAGTATTTT.

The genes are TRBV12-3 or TRBV12-4 and TRBJ1-5; no clear D. V was clipped by 1 base and J by 8 bases, with 6 bases between them. CDR3 length equals 12 residues. As DNA, the CDR3 is TGTGCCAGCAGTTTAGAGATGAAGCCCCAGCATTTT. As protein: CASSLEMKPQHF.

This clonotype was seen repeatedly, ten times or more. This chain links TRBV7-2 with TRBJ2-7; D may be TRBD2 (5 bases). The length of the CDR3 is 14 residues. CDR1 is SGHTA and CDR2 is FQGNSA in the germline V gene. The V and J ends lost 5 bases and 3 bases respectively, with 14 bases between them. CDR3 region: CASSAGPPDYEQYF. The CDR3 DNA is TGTGCCAGCAGCGCGGGCCCTCCGGACTACGAGCAGTACTTC.

This clonotype was seen at least ten times. The chain uses TRBV7-9 and TRBJ1-1; 7 nucleotides align to TRBD1. CDR3 length equals 14 residues. The V and J ends lost 4 bases and 1 base, in that order; junction bases with no gene match: 3. CDR1 is SEHNR, CDR2 FQNEAQ, per germline (reference sequence). CDR3 in amino acids: CASSSTGKNTEAFF. The CDR3 DNA follows: TGTGCCAGCAGCTCGACAGGGAAGAACACTGAAGCTTTCTTT.

This clonotype came up many times. The DNA for the CDR3 is TGTGCCAGCAGCGACGTAGCGGGGTCAGAGACCCAGTACTTC. This translates into CASSDVAGSETQYF. The J gene is TRBJ2-5, the V gene TRBV6-2 or TRBV6-3; 8 nucleotides line up with TRBD2. The CDR3 sequence is 14 residues long. Trimming took 6 bases from V and 4 from J; bases not matched to a gene: 7. Germline-derived CDR1 and CDR2 are MNHEY and SVGEGT.

This rearrangement joins TRBV7-9 to TRBJ1-1; D ambiguous. Trimming stripped 3 bases from V and 7 bases from J, with 15 bases between. CDR3 size: 14 residues. Germline V gene sequence: CDR1 SEHNR, CDR2 FQNEAQ (reference sequence). CDR3 amino acids: CASSLIGRGIEAFF. Here the CDR3 DNA reads TGTGCCAGCAGCTTGATAGGGCGCGGGATTGAAGCTTTCTTT.

This clonotype has at least ten counts. The chain couples TRBV5-1 to TRBJ2-7; 10 bases are shared with TRBD1. The CDR3 extends over 17 amino acids. The V and J ends lost 1 base and 7 bases, in that order; junction bases with no gene match: 14. CDR1 is SGHRS, CDR2 YFSETQ, per germline. In nucleotides, the CDR3 is TGCGCCAGCAGCTTGTCTATCGGGACAGGGGCCTTGGGGGAGCAGTACTTC. It yields the protein CASSLSIGTGALGEQYF.

This clonotype came up many times. This chain links TRBV12-3 or TRBV12-4 with TRBJ2-5; either TRBD1 or TRBD2 may supply D (5 bases each). This CDR3 has 15 residues. Between the trimmed V and J ends, which lost 4 bases and 5 bases, there was a span of 17 bases. The CDR3 protein is CASSSQGGESETQYF. The CDR3 DNA reads as TGTGCCAGCAGTTCGCAGGGTGGGGAGTCGGAGACCCAGTACTTC.

This clonotype was detected many times. The chain couples TRBV20-1 to TRBJ1-2; 7 bases fit TRBD1. The CDR3 is 14 amino acids. Germline V gene sequence: CDR1 DFQATT, CDR2 SNEGSKA (reference sequence). The J segment lost 7 bases and the V segment lost 3 bases, leaving 11 bases of the junction unmatched. This CDR3 reads CSARIDRVGGGYTF. DNA of the CDR3: TGCAGTGCTAGGATAGACAGGGTAGGGGGTGGCTACACCTTC.

This clonotype appeared a single time. This chain uses TRBV7-2 with TRBJ1-1; 7 nucleotides match TRBD1. The CDR3 contains 15 residues. Unmatched junction bases numbered 16, after V lost 2 bases and J lost 13 bases. CDR1 is SGHTA, CDR2 FQGNSA, per germline. The CDR3 DNA follows: TGTGCCAGCAGCTTAACAGCAGTAGAACCAACAGGGGATTTCTTT. Protein: CASSLTAVEPTGDFF.

The sample holds a few counts of this clonotype. V is TRBV30 and J is TRBJ2-2; no firm D call. Germline CDR1 reads GTSNPN; CDR2 reads SVGIG (reference sequence). This CDR3 spans 12 amino acids. V was cut by 3 bases and J by 8 bases, with 10 bases left in between. DNA for the CDR3: TGTGCCTGGAGCGTAGCTTCGGGGGAGCTGTTTTTT. It translates to CAWSVASGELFF.

The sample holds many counts of this clonotype. The chain employs TRBV5-1 and TRBJ1-2; 10 bases match TRBD1. The V gene's germline CDR1 is SGHRS and CDR2 YFSETQ. The ends lost 4 bases at V and 5 bases at J; junction bases unmatched: 5. CDR3 length: 14 residues. CDR3 coding DNA: TGCGCCAGCAGCACGGGACAGGGGCGGTATGGCTACACCTTC. Protein: CASSTGQGRYGYTF.

This clonotype was counted at least ten times. V gene TRBV25-1 combines with J gene TRBJ1-2; 7 bases are shared with TRBD1. Germline CDR1 is MGHDK and CDR2 is SYGVNS. Germline trimming cut 6 bases from V and 4 bases from J; bases unmatched to any gene: 5. CDR3 length: 13 residues. CDR3 nucleotide sequence: TGTGCCAGCAGAATAACAGGGGCCTATGGCTACACCTTC. Protein product: CASRITGAYGYTF.

Ten or more counts support this clonotype. The rearrangement uses TRBV4-2 and TRBJ2-5; D is perhaps TRBD2 (6 bases). V lost 0 bases and J lost 3, with 14 bases in between. The germline V gene encodes CDR1 LGHNA and CDR2 YNFKEQ. This CDR3 has 16 amino acids. The CDR3 loop is CASSQEGGGAKETQYF. DNA for the CDR3: TGTGCCAGCAGCCAAGAAGGAGGAGGGGCCAAAGAGACCCAGTACTTC.

Ten or more counts support this clonotype. V usage is TRBV6-1 and J usage is TRBJ1-6, with D tentatively TRBD1 (6 bases). Germline V gene sequence: CDR1 MNHNS, CDR2 SASEGT. The germline V and J ends were trimmed by 4 bases and 4 bases, with 8 bases remaining between them. The CDR3 runs 14 residues. CDR3 residues: CASSAGQYNSPLHF. Here the CDR3 DNA reads TGTGCCAGCAGTGCAGGACAGTATAATTCACCCCTCCACTTT.

This clonotype was observed at least ten times. This sequence joins TRBV12-3 or TRBV12-4 and TRBJ2-5; 12 bases match TRBD2. CDR3 size: 13 residues. V lost 10 bases, J lost 5 bases, and 5 bases stayed unmatched. The CDR3: CATAGLAGETQYF. In DNA, the CDR3 is TGTGCCACAGCAGGACTAGCGGGGGAGACCCAGTACTTC.